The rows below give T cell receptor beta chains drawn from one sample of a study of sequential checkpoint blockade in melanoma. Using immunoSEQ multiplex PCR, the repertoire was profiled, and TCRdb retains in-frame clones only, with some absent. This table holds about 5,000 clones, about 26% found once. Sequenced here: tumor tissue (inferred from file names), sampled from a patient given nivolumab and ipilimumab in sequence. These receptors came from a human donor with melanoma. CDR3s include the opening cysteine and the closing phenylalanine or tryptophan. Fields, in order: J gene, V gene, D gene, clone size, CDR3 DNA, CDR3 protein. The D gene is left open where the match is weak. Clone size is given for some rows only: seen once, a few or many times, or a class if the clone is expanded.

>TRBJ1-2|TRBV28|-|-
TGTGCCAGCAGCTCGGCTCAGGACTATGGCTACACCTTC
CASSSAQDYGYTF
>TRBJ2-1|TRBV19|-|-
TGTGCCAGTAGTATATTTGACGGGTTACCTAGCTCCTACAATGAGCAGTTCTTC
CASSIFDGLPSSYNEQFF
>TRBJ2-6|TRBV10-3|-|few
TGTGCCATCAGTGAGTCTAGGGGCCGAGGGTCCGGGGCCAACGTCCTGACTTTC
CAISESRGRGSGANVLTF
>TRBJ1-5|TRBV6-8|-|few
TGTGCCGGCTCGACAGCGGGCAATCAGCCCCAGCATTTT
CAGSTAGNQPQHF
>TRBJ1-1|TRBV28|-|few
TGTGCCAGCAGCCCCGGAAAGGGTACTGAAGCTTTCTTT
CASSPGKGTEAFF
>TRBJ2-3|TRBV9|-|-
TGTGCCAGCAGCGTAGCAGGCAGGGAAGATACGCAGTATTTT
CASSVAGREDTQYF
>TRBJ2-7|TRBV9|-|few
TGTGCCAGCAGGTCGGGACCCAGCTCCTACGAGCAGTACTTC
CASRSGPSSYEQYF
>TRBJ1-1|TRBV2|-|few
TGTGCCAGCAAGCAACAGAACACTGAAGCTTTCTTT
CASKQQNTEAFF
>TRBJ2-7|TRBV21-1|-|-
TGTGCCAGCAGCCTAGGAGGGTCAGCCTCCTACGAGCAGTACTTC
CASSLGGSASYEQYF
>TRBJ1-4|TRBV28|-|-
TGTGCCAGCGGGCCCCAAAATGAAAAACTGTTTTTT
CASGPQNEKLFF
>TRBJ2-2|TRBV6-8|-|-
TGTGCCAGCAGTTACGACGTCGCAGGCACCGGGGAGCTGTTTTTT
CASSYDVAGTGELFF
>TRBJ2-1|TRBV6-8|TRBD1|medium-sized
TGTGCCAGCAGACCAGCTTGGGACAGACTGTACAATGAGCAGTTCTTC
CASRPAWDRLYNEQFF
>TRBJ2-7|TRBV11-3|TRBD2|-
TGTGCCAGCGGACCCACTAGCGGCGCCTACGAGCAGTACTTC
CASGPTSGAYEQYF
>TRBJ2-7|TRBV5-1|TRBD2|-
TGCGCCAGCGGGGAGGCTAGCGGGAGCACCTACGAGCAGTACTTC
CASGEASGSTYEQYF
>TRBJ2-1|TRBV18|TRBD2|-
TGTGCCAGCTCCCGGGCGGGGGATCTTGAGCAGTTCTTC
CASSRAGDLEQFF
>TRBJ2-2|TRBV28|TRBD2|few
TGTGCCAGCAGTAGGCTAGCGGGAGAACCCGGGGAGCTGTTTTTT
CASSRLAGEPGELFF
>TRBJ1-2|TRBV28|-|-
TGTGCCAGCGGGGGGGGTCGGGACGACTATGGCTACACCTTC
CASGGGRDDYGYTF
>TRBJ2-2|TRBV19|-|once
TGTGCCAGTAGTATAGGGTCGGGGGCAGGGCGGACCGGGGAGCTGTTTTTT
CASSIGSGAGRTGELFF